Following are 9 T cell receptor beta chains from one sample sequenced in a study of cytotoxic CD8 clonotypes in ibrutinib-treated CLL. The protocol was immunoSEQ multiplex PCR, while the TCRdb copy is restricted to in-frame clones and leaves out a portion. The sample records roughly 160,000 clones, 84% being singletons. The sequenced sample was PBMCs, obtained after 24 months of ibrutinib treatment. These receptors were obtained from a human donor with chronic lymphocytic leukemia.

V gene TRBV9 combines with J gene TRBJ1-1; no clear D gene. The CDR3 loop spans 16 amino acids. The V and J ends lost 3 bases and 4 bases respectively, with 19 bases between them. The germline gives CDR1 SGDLS, CDR2 YYNGEE. CDR3 in DNA: TGTGCCAGCAGCGCACGGGTAGATGATATTGGCACTGAAGCTTTCTTT. Its protein product is CASSARVDDIGTEAFF.

The rearrangement links TRBV7-9 to TRBJ1-5, with 7 bases that match TRBD1. CDR3 length equals 15 residues. V shed 5 bases and J 2 bases; nucleotides not matched to a gene: 6. Germline loops: CDR1 SEHNR, CDR2 FQNEAQ (reference sequence). In DNA, the CDR3 is TGTGCCAGCAGCCTAGAAGGACAGGGCAATCAGCCCCAGCATTTT. Its protein is CASSLEGQGNQPQHF.

The chain links TRBV6-1 to TRBJ2-5; D not resolved. The germline V gene has CDR1 MNHNS and CDR2 SASEGT. The CDR3 is 15 amino acids. V dropped 2 bases and J dropped 4 bases, with 14 bases sitting between them. The CDR3 is CASSENHFRGETQYF. The CDR3 DNA follows: TGTGCCAGCAGTGAAAACCACTTTCGAGGAGAGACCCAGTACTTC.

The chain links TRBV5-1 to TRBJ2-1; D is uncertain. The CDR3 is 15 residues long. In germline, CDR1 is SGHRS, CDR2 YFSETQ. The V end was cut by 0 bases, the J end by 1 base, with 8 bases between. CDR3 in DNA: TGCGCCAGCAGCTTGGGGGCGACATCCTACAATGAGCAGTTCTTC. It is translated as CASSLGATSYNEQFF.

This clone showed up just once. The V call is TRBV28, the J call TRBJ2-3; 9 positions match TRBD2. Germline V gene sequence: CDR1 MDHEN, CDR2 SYDVKM. The J segment lost 2 bases and the V segment lost 6 bases, leaving 12 bases of the junction unmatched. This CDR3 is 17 amino acids long. This CDR3 reads CASSPRAGGYATDTQYF. The CDR3 bases are TGTGCCAGCAGCCCCCGGGCGGGAGGGTACGCCACAGATACGCAGTATTTT.

The rearrangement uses TRBV5-6 and TRBJ1-1; 8 nucleotides line up with TRBD1. The CDR3 sequence is 15 residues long. The V segment lost 2 bases and the J segment 4 bases; nucleotides outside the gene matches: 7. Germline CDR1 and CDR2: SGHDT and YYEEEE. CDR3 residues: CASSFGQGRGTEAFF. CDR3 coding DNA: TGTGCCAGCAGCTTTGGACAGGGCAGGGGCACTGAAGCTTTCTTT.

The chain employs TRBV7-2 and TRBJ2-2, with D possibly matching TRBD1 (5 bases). The germline CDR1 and CDR2 sequences are SGHTA and FQGNSA. The CDR3 extends over 14 amino acids. Trimming removed 1 base at V and 5 bases at J, with 8 bases between. For the CDR3, the DNA is TGTGCCAGCAGCTTAGGGGCAGGGACCGGGGAGCTGTTTTTT. This encodes CASSLGAGTGELFF.

The CDR3 region has the DNA TGTGCCAGCAGTGTCGGGAGGGGGTCGGATACGCAGTATTTT. This encodes CASSVGRGSDTQYF. The rearrangement links TRBV2 to TRBJ2-3; 8 bases agree with TRBD2. CDR1 and CDR2 (germline): SNHLY, FYNNEI. J gave up 6 bases and V 4 bases, and 6 bases lay outside the gene matches. CDR3 size: 14 residues.

The rearrangement links TRBV21-1 to TRBJ1-2. TRBV21-1 is recorded as a pseudogene. The CDR3 is made up of 14 amino acids. CDR3 sequence: CASSLPRDGDGYTF. CDR3 in DNA: TGTGCCAGCAGCCTCCCCCGGGACGGTGATGGCTACACCTTC.